This T cell receptor (beta chain) was documented in a study of shared clonotypes between healthy human individuals. For the study at large: The study enrolled two women and three men aged 18 to 49.

Study-level points and caveats: Sampling covered nothing but blood. Tissue TCR repertoires likely differ from those found in blood.

Comment on this clone: The antigen is unknown.

Germline CDR1 is LGHNA and CDR2 is YNFKEQ. The CDR3 runs to 15 residues. V was shortened by 2 bases and J by 8 bases, with 15 bases between the two germline ends. Sequencing was performed with immunoSEQ multiplex PCR; in TCRdb, only in-frame clones are kept and a portion is missing. The table shows hundreds of thousands of clones, with roughly 83% occurring only once. The sequence was obtained from a woman aged 40 to 50 in good health. Some clones in this sample may be carry-over from other donors' samples. The sample consisted of PBMCs. This chain links TRBV4-2 with TRBJ1-4, with no clear D. CDR3 sequence reads: CASSQIAGRGEKLFF. The DNA for the CDR3 is TGTGCCAGCAGCCAAATAGCCGGACGGGGAGAAAAACTGTTTTTT.